The clone carrying this T cell receptor beta chain showed up just a few times. The antigen remains unidentified. The CDR3 contains 17 residues. Germline values: CDR1 SGHRS, CDR2 YFSETQ. V dropped 4 bases and J dropped 5; count of bases not matched to a gene: 15. This record comes from a study of CD8 T cells in ankylosing spondylitis. Findings of the study overall: A motif of eight highly homologous TCR beta variants was seen as apparently characteristic of ankylosing spondylitis blood.

Each CDR3 protein is one row after TCRdb ran MiXCR on the 5' RACE reads. This sample has about 400,000 distinct CDR3 sequences, with 20% to 25% found just once. The sequenced sample was blood, either unsorted or a sorted T cell fraction (not recorded which). The source of this sequence is a male donor with ankylosing spondylitis. This chain connects TRBV5-1 to TRBJ2-5, with 9 bases fitting TRBD1. The CDR3 DNA sequence: TGCGCCAGCAGCGTTGGAGTCGGACAGGGGTTCGGCGAGACCCAGTACTTC. Protein: CASSVGVGQGFGETQYF. The full variable domain, its missing parts supplied by reference TRBV5-1 and TRBJ2-5, is KAGVTQTPRYLIKTRGQQVTLSCSPISGHRSVSWYQQTPGQGLQFLFEYFSETQRNKGNFPGRFSGRQFSNSRSEMNVSTLELGDSALYLCASSVGVGQGFGETQYFGPGTRLLVL.